This entry features one TCR beta chain sequence. Other DNA sequences within the sample encode an identical CDR3. This sample stems from a study of PD-L1 blockade in urothelial cancer. The overall study: Dosed intravenously at 1,200 mg every 3 weeks, atezolizumab was initiated by patients in the mid-2010s. Anywhere from 0 to 3 prior chemotherapy regimens had been received by patients. Blood analysis occurred 3 weeks (second dose) and 6 weeks after treatment start.

V lost 1 base to trimming and J lost 5 bases, with 5 bases between them. The CDR3 spans 11 residues. Germline-derived CDR1 and CDR2 are DFQATT and SNEGSKA (reference sequence). Here immunoSEQ multiplex PCR was the method, and the copy in TCRdb shows in-frame clones only, minus some. Seen here are about 74,000 clones, around four fifths observed once, and the top ten hold 4.5% to 5.5%. The TCR sequence derives from a man between 70 and 80 years old with urothelial cancer. The rearrangement links TRBV20-1 to TRBJ2-5; D not certain. This specimen was PBMCs, taken around atezolizumab (anti-PD-L1) treatment. CDR3 loop: CSARVVETQYF. For the CDR3, the DNA is TGCAGTGCTAGAGTCGTGGAGACCCAGTACTTC.